The 22 T cell receptor beta chains below all came from one sample that was sequenced in a study of beta chain features in type 1 diabetes. Study results and caveats: There was a moderate but significant shortening of TCRB CDR3s in all four CD4+ subsets of Type 1 diabetes patients.

All of the isolated RNA was reverse transcribed, so expressed TCRB transcripts were sequenced. The method was immunoSEQ multiplex PCR; TCRdb's version includes in-frame clones alone and lacks a portion of them. The data show a few hundred thousand clones, 11% seen once. What these receptors recognize is not known. The sequenced sample was naive CD4+ T cells from blood. All receptors come from a man aged 25 to 45 with type 1 diabetes.

In this sample, this clone turned up a few times. The rearrangement links TRBV28 to TRBJ1-5; 9 bases are a match to TRBD1. This CDR3 spans 16 amino acids. Germline V gives CDR1 MDHEN, CDR2 SYDVKM. J gave up 2 bases and V 2 bases, and 4 bases lay outside the gene matches. Here the CDR3 DNA reads TGTGCCAGCAGTTTAAAGGGACAGGGTCGCAATCAGCCCCAGCATTTT. It specifies CASSLKGQGRNQPQHF.

This clone has only a few counts. The chain links TRBV18 to TRBJ1-1, with TRBD1 matching 8 bases. Unmatched junction bases numbered 7, after V lost 3 bases and J lost 4 bases. Germline-derived CDR1 and CDR2 are KGHSH and LQKENI. This CDR3 is 15 amino acids long. CDR3 nucleotides: TGTGCCAGCTCACCGTCCGAACAGGGGGTCACTGAAGCTTTCTTT. It encodes CASSPSEQGVTEAFF.

This clone was counted a few times. This sequence joins TRBV11-2 and TRBJ2-7; tentative D call: TRBD1 (6 bases). The germline gives CDR1 SGHAT, CDR2 FQNNGV. Trimming took off 4 bases at V and 3 bases at J, with 19 bases between the two ends. The CDR3 contains 16 residues. The CDR3 DNA reads TGTGCCAGCAGCTCCATCAGGGGACCTCGTATCTACGAGCAGTACTTC. Its protein is CASSSIRGPRIYEQYF.

V usage is TRBV28 and J usage is TRBJ2-4; D may be TRBD2 (5 bases). The CDR3 extends over 13 amino acids. V gave up 8 bases and J gave up 0 bases, with 8 bases separating them. The germline gives CDR1 MDHEN, CDR2 SYDVKM. CDR3 DNA sequence: TGTGCCAGCGGGGAGATAGCCAAAAACATTCAGTACTTC. Protein product: CASGEIAKNIQYF.

The rearrangement uses TRBV2 and TRBJ2-3; possible D gene TRBD2, 6 bases. CDR3 size: 10 residues. Germline V gene sequence: CDR1 SNHLY, CDR2 FYNNEI. V lost 8 bases and J 6 bases, leaving 6 bases between the germline ends. The CDR3 DNA reads TGTGCCAGCGGAGGGGATACGCAGTATTTT. It specifies CASGGDTQYF. The complete variable domain, with remaining parts taken from reference TRBV2 and TRBJ2-3, reads EPEVTQTPSHQVTQMGQEVILRCVPISNHLYFYWYRQILGQKVEFLVSFYNNEISEKSEIFDDQFSVERPDGSNFTLKIRSTKLEDSAMYFCASGGDTQYFGPGTRLTVL.

The CDR3 DNA is TGTGCCAGCAACTCCCACCCGGGGTTGAACACTGAAGCTTTCTTT. Translating gives CASNSHPGLNTEAFF. V is TRBV6-5 and J is TRBJ1-1; no firm D call. In germline, CDR1 is MNHEY, CDR2 SVGAGI. V was clipped by 7 bases and J by 0 bases, with 15 bases between them. The CDR3 is 15 residues long.

The chain links TRBV6-5 to TRBJ1-1; the D gene is possibly TRBD1 (5 bases). Per the germline V gene, CDR1 is MNHEY and CDR2 is SVGAGI. The V and J ends lost 2 bases and 6 bases respectively, with 10 bases between them. The CDR3 has 13 residues. The CDR3 loop reads CASSYGWGAEAFF. CDR3 DNA: TGTGCCAGCAGTTACGGATGGGGCGCTGAAGCTTTCTTT.

This clone was seen a handful of times. The V call is TRBV18, the J call TRBJ2-3; perhaps TRBD2 as D (6 bases). Per the germline V gene, CDR1 is KGHSH and CDR2 is LQKENI. The CDR3 is 15 amino acids. Trimming pared 4 bases from V and 3 bases from J, leaving 14 bases between. This CDR3 reads CASSLASVATDTQYF. The CDR3, as DNA: TGTGCCAGCTCACTGGCTAGCGTTGCGACAGATACGCAGTATTTT.

The CDR3 coding sequence is TGCGCCAGCAGCCAAGATCGAGCTAGCGGACAAGATACGCAGTATTTT. This translates into CASSQDRASGQDTQYF. J is TRBJ2-3 and V is TRBV4-3; 7 nucleotides agree with TRBD2. CDR1 and CDR2 from the germline V gene are LGHNA and YSLEER. The CDR3 has 16 amino acids. The junction had 8 bases not matched to a gene; V was cut back by 0 bases and J by 5 bases.

This clone was picked up a small number of times. The V gene is TRBV9, the J gene TRBJ1-1, with 7 bases that match TRBD1. The germline V gene has CDR1 SGDLS and CDR2 YYNGEE. CDR3 size: 14 residues. V dropped 4 bases and J dropped 0; count of bases not matched to a gene: 3. As DNA, the CDR3 is TGTGCCAGCAGCATGACAGGGATGAACACTGAAGCTTTCTTT. This sequence encodes CASSMTGMNTEAFF.

This sequence joins TRBV5-1 and TRBJ2-3; D call uncertain. CDR3 length equals 11 residues. Germline V gene lookup returns CDR1 SGHRS and CDR2 YFSETQ. The V gene lost 3 bases and the J gene lost 4 bases, with 3 bases spanning the gap. CDR3 sequence reads: CASSSADTQYF. In nucleotides, the CDR3 is TGCGCCAGCAGCTCAGCAGATACGCAGTATTTT.

This clone has a handful of counts. The CDR3: CASTQRGGSSYNEQFF. The CDR3 nucleotides read TGTGCCAGTACTCAACGCGGGGGAAGCTCCTACAATGAGCAGTTCTTC. The chain has TRBV19 and TRBJ2-1; TRBD2 matches 7 bases. The germline V gene encodes CDR1 LNHDA and CDR2 SQIVND (reference sequence). The CDR3 consists of 16 residues. With V trimmed by 7 bases and J by 0 bases, 9 bases remained unmatched.

The chain recombines TRBV9 with TRBJ2-2; weak D call: TRBD1 (5 bases). The V and J ends lost 5 bases and 6 bases respectively, with 14 bases between them. Looked up from germline, CDR1 is SGDLS and CDR2 is YYNGEE. The CDR3 extends over 14 amino acids. The CDR3 nucleotides read TGTGCCAGCAGTTCAGGGCTTATCGCCGGGGAGCTGTTTTTT. This sequence encodes CASSSGLIAGELFF. The variable domain in full, completed from reference TRBV9 and TRBJ2-2, reads DSGVTQTPKHLITATGQRVTLRCSPRSGDLSVYWYQQSLDQGLQFLIQYYNGEERAKGNILERFSAQQFPDLHSELNLSSLELGDSALYFCASSSGLIAGELFFGEGSRLTVL.

The chain links TRBV25-1 to TRBJ1-5, with D possibly matching TRBD1 (6 bases). The CDR3 consists of 15 residues. V dropped 2 bases and J dropped 3 bases, with 11 bases sitting between them. From germline, CDR1 is MGHDK and CDR2 SYGVNS. The DNA of the CDR3 is TGTGCCAGCAGTGAACACGGACAGAACAATCAGCCCCAGCATTTT. It yields the protein CASSEHGQNNQPQHF.

The V and J genes are TRBV2 and TRBJ2-3, with TRBD2 identical over 10 bases. This CDR3 region has 14 residues. CDR1 is SNHLY and CDR2 is FYNNEI in the germline V gene. The J segment lost 1 base and the V segment lost 7 bases, leaving 2 bases of the junction unmatched. CDR3 loop: CASTSGGGTDTQYF. The CDR3 DNA reads TGTGCCAGCACTAGCGGGGGAGGCACAGATACGCAGTATTTT.

There are a few counts of this clone. The chain couples TRBV11-2 to TRBJ1-1; 7 nucleotides line up with TRBD1. This CDR3 has 13 amino acids. Trimming at V came to 8 bases and at J to 3 bases, leaving 6 bases not matched to a gene. The germline gives CDR1 SGHAT, CDR2 FQNNGV. In DNA, the CDR3 is TGTGCCAGCGGGTCAGACAGGGACACTGAAGCTTTCTTT. Translating it yields CASGSDRDTEAFF.

The V gene is TRBV19, the J gene TRBJ2-3; perhaps TRBD2 as D (5 bases). Germline V gene sequence: CDR1 LNHDA, CDR2 SQIVND (reference sequence). The V gene lost 4 bases and the J gene lost 0 bases, with 5 bases spanning the gap. The CDR3 is made up of 13 amino acids. For the CDR3, the DNA is TGTGCCAGTAGTAGCGGGAGCACAGATACGCAGTATTTT. This translates into CASSSGSTDTQYF.

This clone occurred a few times. V and J are TRBV9 and TRBJ1-6, with TRBD1 identical over 7 bases. The CDR3 totals 14 residues. Looked up from germline, CDR1 is SGDLS and CDR2 is YYNGEE. Germline trimming cut 3 bases from V and 3 bases from J; bases unmatched to any gene: 0. CDR3 DNA sequence: TGTGCCAGCAGCGGGGACAGCTATAATTCACCCCTCCACTTT. It specifies CASSGDSYNSPLHF.

This clone was picked up a small number of times. The rearrangement links TRBV27 to TRBJ2-1; 10 nucleotides agree with TRBD2. Germline V lookup: CDR1 MNHEY, CDR2 SMNVEV (reference sequence). This CDR3 spans 15 amino acids. Unmatched junction bases numbered 9, after V lost 6 bases and J lost 7 bases. In DNA, the CDR3 is TGTGCCAGCAGGCTCGCCCTAGCGGGGGCGAATGAGCAGTTCTTC. It codes for CASRLALAGANEQFF.

This clone appeared a few times. The rearrangement uses TRBV14 and TRBJ2-7; D ambiguous. Per the germline V gene, CDR1 is SGHDN and CDR2 is FVKESK. V was clipped by 3 bases and J by 3 bases, with 3 bases between them. The CDR3 runs 11 residues. CDR3 loop: CASSHGYEQYF. As DNA, the CDR3 is TGTGCCAGCAGCCACGGCTACGAGCAGTACTTC.

Only a few counts were recorded for this clone. The CDR3 DNA reads as TGTGCCAGCAGTGGGGTACTAGCGGGCTCATTCTACGAGCAGTACTTC. Translating gives CASSGVLAGSFYEQYF. The J gene is TRBJ2-7, the V gene TRBV2; TRBD2 aligns across 9 bases. The V gene end was trimmed by 4 bases and the J gene end by 3 bases; junction bases not matched to a gene: 10. Germline V gene data show CDR1 as SNHLY and CDR2 as FYNNEI. This CDR3 comprises 16 residues.

This sequence joins TRBV9 and TRBJ1-5; D is possibly TRBD1 (6 bases). CDR1 is SGDLS, CDR2 YYNGEE, per germline. The ends were cut back, 4 bases at V and 5 bases at J, with 16 bases in the middle. CDR3 length: 15 residues. The CDR3 loop reads CASSPRGGYDQPQHF. The CDR3 DNA sequence: TGTGCCAGCAGCCCGAGGGGGGGATATGATCAGCCCCAGCATTTT.